A single sample is the source of the 11 T cell receptor beta chains below, sequenced in a study of glioma-infiltrating T cells. TCR alpha and beta CDR3 regions were amplified from RNA using iRepertoire nested multiplex PCR. TCRdb analysed the multiplex PCR reads with MiXCR anew, one entry per CDR3 protein. The repertoire holds around 2,700 distinct CDR3 sequences, roughly 31% seen once, with approximately 7% in the top ten. Input material: glioma tissue, nonneoplastic brain tissue, or PBMCs (not recorded which). These receptors were taken from a human donor with low-grade glioma or glioblastoma, undergoing nonglioma brain surgery, or in good health (not recorded which).

This clonotype was counted at least ten times. The J gene is TRBJ2-3, the V gene TRBV19; 11 nucleotides match TRBD2. The CDR3 is 15 residues long. Germline CDR1 is LNHDA and CDR2 is SQIVND (reference sequence). V shed 7 bases, J shed 2 bases, and the junction held 5 bases outside the gene matches. This chain's CDR3 is CASTTTSGATDTQYF. The DNA for the CDR3 is TGTGCCAGTACTACGACTAGCGGGGCCACAGATACGCAGTATTTT.

This chain links TRBV6-2 or TRBV6-3 with TRBJ2-3; D perhaps matches TRBD1 (6 bases). This CDR3 contains 14 residues. V lost 6 bases to trimming and J lost 5 bases, with 15 bases between them. Germline V lookup: CDR1 MNHEY, CDR2 SVGEGT. The CDR3 region is CASRLIGGKDTQYF. The DNA for the CDR3 is TGTGCCAGCAGACTTATAGGGGGTAAAGATACGCAGTATTTT.

This clonotype is classed as medium-sized (0.01 to 0.1%). The J gene is TRBJ2-4, the V gene TRBV28; 9 bases line up with TRBD1. Trimming took 7 bases from V and 6 from J; bases not matched to a gene: 22. Germline CDR1 is MDHEN and CDR2 is SYDVKM. CDR3 length equals 19 residues. CDR3 DNA sequence: TGTGCCAGCATACAACGATCTTCAGGACAGGGGATGCGAGGAAACATTCAGTACTTC. Translating gives CASIQRSSGQGMRGNIQYF. Looking up the rest from reference TRBV28 and TRBJ2-4 gives the full variable domain: DVKVTQSSRYLVKRTGEKVFLECVQDMDHENMFWYRQDPGLGLRLIYFSYDVKMKEKGDIPEGYSVSREKKERFSLILESASTNQTSMYLCASIQRSSGQGMRGNIQYFGAGTRLSVL.

This clonotype rates as large. The chain employs TRBV6-2 or TRBV6-3 and TRBJ2-5; no definite D call. Trimming took 4 bases from V and 1 from J, leaving 7 bases between them. Per germline, CDR1 MNHEY and CDR2 SVGEGT. The CDR3 contains 13 residues. The CDR3 loop reads CASSLRFQETQYF. In DNA, the CDR3 is TGTGCCAGCAGTTTACGGTTCCAAGAGACCCAGTACTTC.

This clonotype occurred once. Germline and junction disagree at one end, which may indicate a read error. The chain is built from TRBV7-9 and TRBJ2-7, with D unclear. Germline loops: CDR1 SEHNR, CDR2 FQNEAQ (reference sequence). The CDR3 has 12 amino acids. CDR3 region: CASSLPIGEQYF. CDR3 bases: TGCGCCAGCAGCCTCCCAATTGGAGAGCAGTACTTC.

This clonotype is judged medium-sized. CDR3 region: CASSQSGGAIHEQFF. The CDR3 DNA reads TGTGCCAGCAGTCAGAGCGGGGGGGCCATCCATGAGCAGTTCTTC. V is TRBV4-2 and J is TRBJ2-1, with 10 bases lining up with TRBD2. With V trimmed by 6 bases and J by 8 bases, 10 bases remained unmatched. This CDR3 spans 15 amino acids. Germline-derived CDR1 and CDR2 are LGHNA and YNFKEQ.

There are many counts of this clonotype. The chain carries TRBV4-1 and TRBJ1-1; 7 nucleotides match TRBD1. Looked up from germline, CDR1 is MGHRA and CDR2 is YSYEKL. J lost 3 bases, V lost 5 bases, and 12 bases had no gene match. This CDR3 region has 16 residues. CDR3 sequence: CASSDGQEVPDTEAFF. DNA for the CDR3: TGCGCCAGCAGCGACGGACAGGAGGTTCCTGACACTGAAGCTTTCTTT.

Concerning this clonotype: At one boundary the junction diverges from the germline segment, which might be a read error. J is TRBJ1-2 and V is TRBV20-1; 7 bases fit TRBD1. The CDR3 loop spans 12 amino acids. Germline V lookup: CDR1 DFQATT, CDR2 SNEGSKA (reference sequence). The CDR3 DNA is TGCAGTTCTTGGGGACAGAACTATGTCTACACCTTC. Amino acid sequence: CSSWGQNYVYTF.

This clonotype was counted ten times or more. The J gene is TRBJ2-3, the V gene TRBV7-2; 8 bases line up with TRBD1. V dropped 5 bases and J dropped 8; count of bases not matched to a gene: 15. The CDR3 has 16 residues. Germline CDR1 SGHTA, CDR2 FQGNSA. CDR3 protein: CASSPGTGGQPSTQYF. In DNA form, the CDR3 reads TGTGCCAGCAGCCCTGGGACAGGTGGTCAACCGTCTACGCAGTATTTT.

By proportion, this clonotype is medium-sized (0.01 to 0.1%). This rearrangement joins TRBV2 to TRBJ2-5; 11 positions agree with TRBD1. V dropped 6 bases and J dropped 1; count of bases not matched to a gene: 4. The CDR3 spans 15 residues. Germline assignment: CDR1 SNHLY and CDR2 FYNNEI. For the CDR3, the DNA is TGTGCCAGCAGATGGACAGGGGGCAGCCAAGAGACCCAGTACTTC. Protein sequence: CASRWTGGSQETQYF.

J is TRBJ1-1 and V is TRBV2, with D unresolved. CDR3 size: 11 residues. V was trimmed by 7 bases and J by 7 bases, leaving 10 bases between them. CDR1 is SNHLY and CDR2 is FYNNEI in the germline V gene. CDR3 sequence: CASKNGFEAFF. The CDR3 nucleotides read TGTGCCAGCAAGAATGGATTTGAAGCTTTCTTT.